Listed below are T cell receptor beta chains from one sample, sequenced in a study of T cells in Graves' hyperthyroidism and ophthalmopathy. TCRdb re-called the multiplex PCR reads through MiXCR, storing one row per CDR3 protein. The sample gives about 600,000 distinct CDR3 sequences, approximately 15% of which show up once; roughly 3.4% is in the top ten. The sample comprised blood. The receptors shown here come from a middle-aged woman with Graves' ophthalmopathy. Each CDR3 is given with its conserved first and last residue. Each record gives: clone size, V gene, D gene, J gene, CDR3 DNA, CDR3 protein. The D gene is left open where the match is weak. Rows give clone size only sometimes, using once, few, many, or a class for an expanded clone.

clone_size: many
v_call: TRBV6-1
d_call: NA
j_call: TRBJ1-2
cdr3_nt: TGTGCCAGCAGTGAAAGGAACTATGGCTACACCTTC
cdr3_aa: CASSERNYGYTF

clone_size: many
v_call: TRBV27
d_call: NA
j_call: TRBJ1-1
cdr3_nt: TGTGCCAGCAGTTTATGGGCGAACACTGAAGCTTTCTTT
cdr3_aa: CASSLWANTEAFF

clone_size: many
v_call: TRBV20-1
d_call: TRBD2
j_call: TRBJ2-7
cdr3_nt: TGCAGTGCTAGGGATATAGCGGGAGGGCCCTCGTACGAGCAGTACTTC
cdr3_aa: CSARDIAGGPSYEQYF

clone_size: NA
v_call: TRBV29-1
d_call: NA
j_call: TRBJ2-2
cdr3_nt: TGCAGCGTTGAAGACTGGGTAGCCGGGGAGCTGTTTTTT
cdr3_aa: CSVEDWVAGELFF

clone_size: few
v_call: TRBV7-8
d_call: NA
j_call: TRBJ1-5
cdr3_nt: TGTGCCAGCAGCTTAGGGGCTGCCACTAATCAGCCCCAGCATTTT
cdr3_aa: CASSLGAATNQPQHF

clone_size: many
v_call: TRBV11-1
d_call: NA
j_call: TRBJ1-1
cdr3_nt: TGTGCCAGCAGCCGCCAGAGGGACACTGAAGCTTTCTTT
cdr3_aa: CASSRQRDTEAFF

clone_size: few
v_call: TRBV20-1
d_call: NA
j_call: TRBJ1-3
cdr3_nt: TGCAGTGCTAGAGATCTATCCCCTGGAAACACCATATATTTT
cdr3_aa: CSARDLSPGNTIYF

clone_size: few
v_call: TRBV4-2
d_call: NA
j_call: TRBJ2-3
cdr3_nt: TGTGCCAGCAGCCAAGGGGCCGGAGCGGGCGCAGATACGCAGTATTTT
cdr3_aa: CASSQGAGAGADTQYF

clone_size: NA
v_call: TRBV20-1
d_call: TRBD1
j_call: TRBJ1-2
cdr3_nt: TGCAGTGCCCAAGGGACAGGGGGGGACTATGGCTACACCTTC
cdr3_aa: CSAQGTGGDYGYTF

clone_size: many
v_call: TRBV2
d_call: NA
j_call: TRBJ2-7
cdr3_nt: TGTGCCAGCAACGTCCAGGGTACCTACGAGCAGTACTTC
cdr3_aa: CASNVQGTYEQYF

clone_size: NA
v_call: TRBV9
d_call: NA
j_call: TRBJ1-5
cdr3_nt: TGTGCCAGCGGACAAGGACAGAACAATCAGCCCCAGCATTTT
cdr3_aa: CASGQGQNNQPQHF

clone_size: few
v_call: TRBV19
d_call: NA
j_call: TRBJ2-5
cdr3_nt: TGTGCCAGTAGTATCAGGCCCGGGGAAGAGACCCAGTACTTC
cdr3_aa: CASSIRPGEETQYF

clone_size: NA
v_call: TRBV7-9
d_call: NA
j_call: TRBJ2-7
cdr3_nt: TGTGCCAGCAGCCAGGGGGCGGGAGGTATAGCCTACGAGCAGTACTTC
cdr3_aa: CASSQGAGGIAYEQYF

clone_size: few
v_call: TRBV15
d_call: TRBD1
j_call: TRBJ1-2
cdr3_nt: TGTGCCACCAGCAGAGATCCCGGGACAGTTGCTTATGGCTACACCTTC
cdr3_aa: CATSRDPGTVAYGYTF

clone_size: few
v_call: TRBV29-1
d_call: TRBD2
j_call: TRBJ2-3
cdr3_nt: TGCAGCGTTGAACGGACTAGCGGGGGGGAGCTCACAGATACGCAGTATTTT
cdr3_aa: CSVERTSGGELTDTQYF

clone_size: NA
v_call: TRBV13
d_call: TRBD2
j_call: TRBJ2-7
cdr3_nt: TGTGCCAGCAGCAGCAAAAGCGGGGCCTTCGGCGAGCAGTACTTC
cdr3_aa: CASSSKSGAFGEQYF

clone_size: NA
v_call: TRBV5-1
d_call: TRBD2
j_call: TRBJ2-3
cdr3_nt: TGCGCCAGCAGCTTGGGGCTAGCGGGAGTTTATGATACGCAGTATTTT
cdr3_aa: CASSLGLAGVYDTQYF